The 2 T cell receptor beta chains below all came from one sample that was sequenced in a study of T cell responses to AZD1222 COVID-19 vaccine (dated by TCRdb to the early 2020s). Library preparation used the immunoSEQ multiplex PCR assay. TCRdb re-hosts the immuneACCESS table, in-frame sequences only. Its copies lack some clones; in the studies checked, an unresolved V gene accounts for under half of them, and the cause for the rest is not known. The sample contains 150,000 to 200,000 clones, 90% to 95% of them found a single time. The biggest ten clones account for approximately 0.6% of the sample. The time point label corresponds to: baseline before first vaccination. The sample here was peripheral blood, taken on day 0 of AZD1222 vaccination. These receptor sequences come from an adult in good health.

The rearrangement joins TRBV11-3 to TRBJ1-5; the D gene is possibly TRBD1 (6 bases). Trimming took off 4 bases at V and 0 bases at J, with 19 bases between the two ends. This CDR3 comprises 18 residues. Germline V gene sequence: CDR1 SGHNT, CDR2 YENEEA. The CDR3 region is CASSWRGGQNYSNQPQHF. The CDR3 bases are TGTGCCAGCAGCTGGCGGGGGGGCCAGAATTATAGCAATCAGCCCCAGCATTTT.

The V and J genes are TRBV3-1 (or the pseudogene TRBV3-2) and TRBJ2-3; D unresolved. V lost 4 bases, J lost 0 bases, and 5 bases lay in between. The CDR3 is made up of 13 amino acids. Germline V gene data show CDR1 as LGHDT and CDR2 as YNNKEL (reference sequence). The CDR3 is CASSLRSTDTQYF. In nucleotides, the CDR3 is TGTGCCAGCAGCCTCCGTAGCACAGATACGCAGTATTTT.